The sequence of this T cell receptor beta chain was determined in a study of long-term antiretroviral therapy in people with HIV. Study-level findings and limits: The ART regimens used between about 2003 and 2018 may be less effective than current ones.

Sequencing used immunoSEQ v3.0 at survey level. Sequencing of each sample targeted about 35,000-50,000 T-cell genomes. Generated by immunoSEQ multiplex PCR, the TCRdb table keeps only in-frame clones and is missing some. This sample has approximately 45,000 clones, with around 86% found just once. As for this clone: Its antigen is currently unknown.

CDR1 is MNHEY and CDR2 is SMNVEV in the germline V gene (reference sequence). The CDR3 loop spans 14 amino acids. Trimming cost V 6 bases and J 2 bases, with 14 bases left between them. The receptor comes from a woman in her forties or fifties with HIV. V and J are TRBV27 and TRBJ2-7; possibly TRBD2 for D (5 bases). The sequencing here drew on unsorted PBMCs, taken 0.1 years before starting antiretroviral therapy. CDR3 loop: CASSTGLLPYEQYF. CDR3 bases: TGTGCCAGCAGCACGGGGTTGCTTCCCTACGAGCAGTACTTC.